Given below is one TCR beta chain in context. This clonotype was counted at least ten times. There is no known antigen for this receptor. Per-nucleotide qualities are absent, and no much larger clonotype sits a single base away. This record belongs to a study of low-dose radiotherapy and immunotherapy resistance in tumors (dated by TCRdb to the early 2020s). Background on the whole study: In Cohort 1, each fraction delivered 0.5 Gy every 2 weeks, and the prescribed total PTV dose was 6.5 Gy. Every two weeks, patients got intravenous cyclophosphamide at 200 mg/m2, given one day ahead of each radiation and immunotherapy administration. Starting on cycle 1 day 1, patients took 300 mg of aspirin by mouth once daily for four cycles. Patients were given nivolumab as a 240 mg flat dose every two weeks and ipilimumab at 1 mg/kg every six weeks, with both drugs delivered intravenously. Eight patients were included in the translational analysis, namely three from the first dose cohort plus the first five from the second dose cohort. The trial did not randomize participants into treatment groups. Patients in Cohort 2 were given 1 Gy per fraction every two weeks, for a total of 13 Gy across 26 weeks.

The V end loses 6 bases and the J end loses 4 bases, and a stretch of 15 bases separates them. Measured from the cysteine to the phenylalanine, the CDR3 is 14 residues long. Just the 42-base CDR3 DNA is kept, in frame starting at base 1. In the germline V gene, CDR1 corresponds to MNHNS and CDR2 to SASEGT. The time point label for this specimen denotes: before trial treatment. Donors were enrolled in RACIN, a single-arm phase I dose-escalation trial combining nivolumab, ipilimumab, aspirin, low-dose cyclophosphamide and low-dose radiotherapy. Patients were eligible if they had advanced solid tumors that were TIL-negative. The instrument given in TCRdb is Illumina HiSeq 2500. Superscript III and a set of TRAV- and TRBV-specific primers were used to synthesize first-strand cDNA, so that both TCRalpha and TCRbeta chains were covered. A roughly 19-cycle PCR with Phusion amplified the TCRs, pairing a constant-region primer with the adapter that was attached to the V primers. Amplification of the isolated mRNA was done with the MessageAmp II aRNA Amplification Kit, which involved a roughly 16-hour in vitro transcription at 37 degrees C. The Dynabeads mRNA DIRECT Purification Kit was used to isolate mRNA for TCR sequencing. Indexed Illumina adapters were added in a second Phusion PCR of approximately 25 cycles, after which AMPure XP beads were used to purify the products. As for how the authors treated the data: Custom Perl scripts pooled TCR sequences encoding the same protein, removed out-of-frame sequences and computed each clonotype's abundance. Any TCR sequence backed by just one read was left out of the analysis. The metrics used to describe the repertoires included Shannon entropy, Gini index, clonality, richness, and the frequency of TCRs shared between repertoires. TCRdb cleaned the public reads at Q25 with fastp, built clones with MiXCR and kept in-frame beta chains. CDR3 protein sequences are deduplicated, and each keeps its most common genes and DNA. Here the V and J calls rest on TCRdb's processing, not on the authors' analysis. In all, the sample holds some 60,000 distinct CDR3 sequences, and more than 20% of those were seen once. The ten biggest clones cover around 6.7% of the sample.

Sample: PBMCs, taken before treatment. Recombination connected TRBV6-1 to TRBJ2-5, with a tentative D gene TRBD2 over 6 matching bases. This sequence was found in a male donor with rectosigmoid adenocarcinoma. The nucleotide sequence is given as TGTGCCAGCAGGCTACCGGGGGAGGCAGAGACCCAGTACTTC. This yields the protein CASRLPGEAETQYF.